This T cell receptor (beta chain) comes out of a study of control samples from healthy donors and cancer patients. Germline loops: CDR1 SQVTM, CDR2 ANQGSEA. Trimming stripped 3 bases from V and 0 bases from J, with 23 bases between. CDR3 length equals 18 residues. Sequenced by immunoSEQ multiplex PCR; TCRdb stores in-frame clones only, minus some. Of 120,000 to 150,000 clones listed, just under 95% were seen once; the top ten hold around 11%. The origin of this receptor is a man aged 25-45 years in good health. The chain carries TRBV29-1 and TRBJ1-2, with a tentative D call TRBD1 (5 bases). The specimen sequenced was blood. As DNA, the CDR3 is TGCAGCGTTGATAGGCTCCGGGACCTCCGTCCGACTAACTATGGCTACACCTTC. Its protein is CSVDRLRDLRPTNYGYTF.